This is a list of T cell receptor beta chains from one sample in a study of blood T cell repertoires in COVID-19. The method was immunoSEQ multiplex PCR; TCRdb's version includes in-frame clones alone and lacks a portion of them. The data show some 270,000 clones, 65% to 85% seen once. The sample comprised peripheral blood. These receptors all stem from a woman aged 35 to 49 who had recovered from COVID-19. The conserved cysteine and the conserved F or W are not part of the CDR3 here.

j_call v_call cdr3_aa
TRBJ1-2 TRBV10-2 ASSESRTVYGYT
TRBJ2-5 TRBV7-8 ASSTRLAGGPLGETQY
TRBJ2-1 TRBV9 ASSVGFTGNYNEQF
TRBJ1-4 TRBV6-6 ASRGTGDEKLF
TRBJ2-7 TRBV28 ASSPGQGYEQY
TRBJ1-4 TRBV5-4 ASSSGTVNEKLF
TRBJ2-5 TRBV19 ASTPRDRETQY
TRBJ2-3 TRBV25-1 ASSRGLAGSTDTQY
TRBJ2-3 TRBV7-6 ASSPLRGRGSTDTQY
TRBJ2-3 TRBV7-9 ASRFDRGATDTQY
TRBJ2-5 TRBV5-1 ASSIGGAGETQY
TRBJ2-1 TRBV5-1 ASSLWTSGGYNEQF
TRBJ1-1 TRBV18 ASSPLSASNTEAF
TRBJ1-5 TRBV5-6 ASSLYRDRGFQPQH
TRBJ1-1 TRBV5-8 ASSFQGPNTEAF
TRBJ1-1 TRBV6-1 ASSEAGGLNTEAF
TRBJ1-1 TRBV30 AWSEPVNTEAF